These 5 T cell receptor beta chains came from one sample sequenced in a study of OX40 agonist ivuxolimab in advanced cancers. The library was prepared using the immunoSEQ multiplex PCR assay. TCRdb mirrors the immuneACCESS table, restricted to in-frame sequences. Some clones are absent from its copies; in checked studies, under half trace to an unresolved V gene, and the reason for the others is unknown. This sample comprises 90,000 or so clones, 89% of them detected only once. The ten largest make up approximately 0.35% of the sample. The sequenced sample was CD4+ or CD8+ T cells sorted from blood, obtained in a trial of the OX40 agonist ivuxolimab. The source of these receptors is an adult with an advanced solid tumor such as melanoma, head and neck, liver or kidney cancer.

V and J are TRBV11-2 and TRBJ2-7; 8 nucleotides line up with TRBD2. Germline-derived CDR1 and CDR2 are SGHAT and FQNNGV. This CDR3 contains 15 residues. The ends lost 5 bases at V and 0 bases at J; junction bases unmatched: 6. CDR3 loop: CASSPSGGGSYEQYF. The CDR3 nucleotides read TGTGCCAGCAGCCCTTCGGGGGGGGGCTCCTACGAGCAGTACTTC.

This clone occurred once. The chain joins TRBV29-1 to TRBJ1-1, with D possibly TRBD1 on 6 matching bases. Germline CDR1 SQVTM, CDR2 ANQGSEA. The CDR3 sequence is 13 residues long. Trimming took 6 bases from V and 2 from J, leaving 13 bases between them. Here the CDR3 reads CSVVDRYNTEAFF. Here the CDR3 DNA reads TGCAGCGTGGTGGACAGATACAACACTGAAGCTTTCTTT. The full variable domain, rest sourced from reference TRBV29-1 and TRBJ1-1, is SAVISQKPSRDICQRGTSLTIQCQVDSQVTMMFWYRQQPGQSLTLIATANQGSEATYESGFVIDKFPISRPNLTFSTLTVSNMSPEDSSIYLCSVVDRYNTEAFFGQGTRLTVV.

The CDR3 bases are TGCGCCAGCAGCTTTTTTATCGTCGGAGCGGAACCCAGGAGTACAGATACGCAGTATTTT. This gives the protein CASSFFIVGAEPRSTDTQYF. The chain is built from TRBV5-1 and TRBJ2-3; tentatively, D is TRBD2 (5 bases). The CDR3 contains 20 residues. From germline, CDR1 is SGHRS and CDR2 YFSETQ. Trimming took off 2 bases at V and 3 bases at J, with 28 bases between the two ends.

This chain connects TRBV10-3 to TRBJ2-7; D gene ambiguous. In germline, CDR1 is ENHRY, CDR2 SYGVKD. V shed 6 bases and J shed 6 bases, with 9 bases lying between them. This CDR3 is 11 amino acids long. The CDR3, as DNA: TGTGCCATCAGGGCGCTTAGCGAGCAGTACTTC. This gives the protein CAIRALSEQYF.

The rearrangement links TRBV18 to TRBJ2-7, with D uncertain. V was cut by 8 bases and J by 5 bases, with 13 bases left in between. This CDR3 contains 12 residues. Germline lookup yields CDR1 KGHSH and CDR2 LQKENI. This CDR3 reads CASHQRPNEQYF. Written as DNA, the CDR3 is TGTGCCAGCCACCAAAGGCCGAACGAGCAGTACTTC. Full variable domain (remainder filled in from reference TRBV18 and TRBJ2-7): NAGVMQNPRHLVRRRGQEARLRCSPMKGHSHVYWYRQLPEEGLKFMVYLQKENIIDESGMPKERFSAEFPKEGPSILRIQQVVRGDSAAYFCASHQRPNEQYFGPGTRLTVT.